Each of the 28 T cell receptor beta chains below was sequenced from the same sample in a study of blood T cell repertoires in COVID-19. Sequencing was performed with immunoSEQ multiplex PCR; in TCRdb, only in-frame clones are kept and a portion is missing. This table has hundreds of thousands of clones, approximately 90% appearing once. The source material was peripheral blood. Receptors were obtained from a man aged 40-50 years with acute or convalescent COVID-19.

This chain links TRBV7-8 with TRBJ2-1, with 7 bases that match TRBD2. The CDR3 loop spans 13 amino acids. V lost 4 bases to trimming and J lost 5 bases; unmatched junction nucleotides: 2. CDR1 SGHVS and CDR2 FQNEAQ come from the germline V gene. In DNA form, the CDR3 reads TGTGCCAGCAGCTCGCGGGGGAACAATGAGCAGTTCTTC. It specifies CASSSRGNNEQFF.

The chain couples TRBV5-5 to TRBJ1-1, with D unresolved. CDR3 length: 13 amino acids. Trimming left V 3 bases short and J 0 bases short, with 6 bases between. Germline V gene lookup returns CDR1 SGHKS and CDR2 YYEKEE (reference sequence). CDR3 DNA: TGTGCCAGCAGCTCTCTTCTGAACACTGAAGCTTTCTTT. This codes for CASSSLLNTEAFF.

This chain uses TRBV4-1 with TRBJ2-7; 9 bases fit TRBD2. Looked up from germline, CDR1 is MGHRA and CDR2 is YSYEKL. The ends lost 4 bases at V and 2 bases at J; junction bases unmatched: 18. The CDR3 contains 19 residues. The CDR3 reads CASSLVLVHRERGAYEQYF. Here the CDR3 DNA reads TGCGCCAGCAGCCTCGTCTTGGTGCATAGAGAGCGGGGGGCCTACGAGCAGTACTTC.

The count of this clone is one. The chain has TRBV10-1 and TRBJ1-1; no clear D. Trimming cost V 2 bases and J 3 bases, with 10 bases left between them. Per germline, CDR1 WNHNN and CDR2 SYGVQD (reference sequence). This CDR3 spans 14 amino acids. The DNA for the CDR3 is TGCGCCAGCAGTGAGGAGCCCCGGGACACTGAAGCTTTCTTT. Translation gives CASSEEPRDTEAFF.

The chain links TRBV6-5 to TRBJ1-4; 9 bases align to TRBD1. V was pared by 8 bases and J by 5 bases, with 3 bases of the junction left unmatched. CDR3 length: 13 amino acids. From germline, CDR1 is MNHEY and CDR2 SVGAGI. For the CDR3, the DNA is TGTGCCAGCTCCGGGACAGGGAATGAAAAACTGTTTTTT. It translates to CASSGTGNEKLFF.

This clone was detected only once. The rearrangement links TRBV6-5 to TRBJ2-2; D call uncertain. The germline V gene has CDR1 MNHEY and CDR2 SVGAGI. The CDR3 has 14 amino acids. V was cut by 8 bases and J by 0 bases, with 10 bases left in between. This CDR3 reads CASQALTNTGELFF. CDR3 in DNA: TGTGCCAGCCAGGCGCTGACGAACACCGGGGAGCTGTTTTTT.

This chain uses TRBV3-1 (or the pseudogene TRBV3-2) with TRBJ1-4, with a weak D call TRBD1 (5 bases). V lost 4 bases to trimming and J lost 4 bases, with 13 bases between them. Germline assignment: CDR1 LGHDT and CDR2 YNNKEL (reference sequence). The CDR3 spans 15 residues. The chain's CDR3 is CASSLGAAYNEKLFF. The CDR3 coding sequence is TGTGCCAGCAGCCTAGGGGCAGCTTATAATGAAAAACTGTTTTTT.

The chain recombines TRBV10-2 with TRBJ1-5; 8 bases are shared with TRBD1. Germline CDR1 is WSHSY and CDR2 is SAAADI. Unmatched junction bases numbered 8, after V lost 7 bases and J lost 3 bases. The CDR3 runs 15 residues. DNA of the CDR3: TGCGCCAGCATGAAGGTGACAGGGGACAATCAGCCCCAGCATTTT. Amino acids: CASMKVTGDNQPQHF.

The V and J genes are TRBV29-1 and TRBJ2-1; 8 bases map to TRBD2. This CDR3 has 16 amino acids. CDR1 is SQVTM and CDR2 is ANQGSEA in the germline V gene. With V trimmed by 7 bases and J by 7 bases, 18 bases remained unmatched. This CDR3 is CSAEGTGGRDVNEQFF. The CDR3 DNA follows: TGCAGCGCTGAGGGAACGGGGGGGCGCGATGTAAATGAGCAGTTCTTC.

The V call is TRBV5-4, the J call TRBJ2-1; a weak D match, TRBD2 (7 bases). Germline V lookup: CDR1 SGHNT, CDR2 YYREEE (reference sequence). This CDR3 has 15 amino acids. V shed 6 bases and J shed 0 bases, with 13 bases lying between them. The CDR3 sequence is CASTLRGGSYNEQFF. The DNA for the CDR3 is TGTGCCAGCACCCTGAGGGGGGGCTCCTACAATGAGCAGTTCTTC.

CDR3 sequence (DNA): TGCGCCAGCAGCCAAGGCTACCCCTCTGGAAACACCATATATTTT. Translation: CASSQGYPSGNTIYF. The gene calls are TRBV4-1 and TRBJ1-3; D is uncertain. The CDR3 sequence is 15 residues long. The germline V gene has CDR1 MGHRA and CDR2 YSYEKL. The V end lost 1 base, the J end lost 0 bases, and 7 bases lay between the germline ends.

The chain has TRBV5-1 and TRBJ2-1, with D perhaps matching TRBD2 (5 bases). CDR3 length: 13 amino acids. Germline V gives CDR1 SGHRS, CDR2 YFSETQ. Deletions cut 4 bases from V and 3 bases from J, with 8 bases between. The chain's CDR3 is CASSPSYYNEQFF. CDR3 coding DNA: TGCGCCAGCAGCCCTAGCTACTACAATGAGCAGTTCTTC.

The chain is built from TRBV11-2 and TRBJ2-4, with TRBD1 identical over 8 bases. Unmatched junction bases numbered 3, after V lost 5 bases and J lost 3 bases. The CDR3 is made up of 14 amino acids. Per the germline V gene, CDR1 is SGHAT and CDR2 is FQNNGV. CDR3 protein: CASSGRGRKNIQYF. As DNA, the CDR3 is TGTGCCAGCAGCGGCAGGGGGCGCAAAAACATTCAGTACTTC.

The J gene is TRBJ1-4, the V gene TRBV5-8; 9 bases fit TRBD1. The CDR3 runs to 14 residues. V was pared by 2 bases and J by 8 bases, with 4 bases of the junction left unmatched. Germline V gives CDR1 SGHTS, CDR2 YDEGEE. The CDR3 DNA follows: TGTGCCAGCAGCTTACAGGGGGCGACAGAAAAACTGTTTTTT. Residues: CASSLQGATEKLFF.

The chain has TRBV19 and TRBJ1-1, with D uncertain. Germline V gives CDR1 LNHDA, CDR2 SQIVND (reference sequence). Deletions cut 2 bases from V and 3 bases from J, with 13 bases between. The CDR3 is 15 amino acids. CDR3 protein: CASSIFLTADTEAFF. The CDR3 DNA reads TGTGCCAGTAGTATATTCCTAACTGCGGACACTGAAGCTTTCTTT. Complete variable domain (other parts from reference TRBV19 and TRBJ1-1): DGGITQSPKYLFRKEGQNVTLSCEQNLNHDAMYWYRQDPGQGLRLIYYSQIVNDFQKGDIAEGYSVSREKKESFPLTVTSAQKNPTAFYLCASSIFLTADTEAFFGQGTRLTVV.

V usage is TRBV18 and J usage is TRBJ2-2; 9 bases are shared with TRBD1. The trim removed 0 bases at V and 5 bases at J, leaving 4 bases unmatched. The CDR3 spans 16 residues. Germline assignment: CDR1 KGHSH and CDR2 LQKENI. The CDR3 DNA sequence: TGTGCCAGCTCACCACCGGGACAGGGTGATACCGGGGAGCTGTTTTTT. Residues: CASSPPGQGDTGELFF.

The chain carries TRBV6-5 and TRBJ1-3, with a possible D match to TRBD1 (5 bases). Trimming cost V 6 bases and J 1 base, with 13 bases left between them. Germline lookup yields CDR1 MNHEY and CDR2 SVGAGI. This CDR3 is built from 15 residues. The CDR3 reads CASRMGLISGNTIYF. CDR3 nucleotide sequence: TGTGCCAGCAGAATGGGACTGATTTCTGGAAACACCATATATTTT.

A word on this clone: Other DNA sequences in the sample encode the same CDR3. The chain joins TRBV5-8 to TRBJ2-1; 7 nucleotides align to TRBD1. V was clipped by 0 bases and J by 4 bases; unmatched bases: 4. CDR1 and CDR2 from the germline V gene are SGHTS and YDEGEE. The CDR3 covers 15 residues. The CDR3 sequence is CASSLEGGSYNEQFF. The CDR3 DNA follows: TGTGCCAGCAGCTTGGAAGGGGGCTCTTACAATGAGCAGTTCTTC.

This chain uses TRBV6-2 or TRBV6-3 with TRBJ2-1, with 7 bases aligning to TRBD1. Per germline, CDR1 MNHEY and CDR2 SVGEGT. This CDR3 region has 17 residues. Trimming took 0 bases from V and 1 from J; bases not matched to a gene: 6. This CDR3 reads CASSYSLGGPSYNEQFF. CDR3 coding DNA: TGTGCCAGCAGTTACTCCCTAGGGGGCCCGTCCTACAATGAGCAGTTCTTC.

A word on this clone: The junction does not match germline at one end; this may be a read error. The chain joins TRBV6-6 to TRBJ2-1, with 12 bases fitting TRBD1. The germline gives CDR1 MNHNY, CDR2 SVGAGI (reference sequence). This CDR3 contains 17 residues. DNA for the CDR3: TGTGCCAGCAGTCCTTCTTCCGGGACAGGGGGCTACTATGAGCAGTTCTTC. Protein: CASSPSSGTGGYYEQFF.

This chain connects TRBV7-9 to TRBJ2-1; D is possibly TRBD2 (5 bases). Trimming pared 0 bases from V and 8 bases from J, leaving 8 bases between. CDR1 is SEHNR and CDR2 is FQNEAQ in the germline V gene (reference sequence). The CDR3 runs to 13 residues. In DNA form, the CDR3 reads TGTGCCAGCAGCTTAGCGCGGACTTATGAGCAGTTCTTC. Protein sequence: CASSLARTYEQFF.

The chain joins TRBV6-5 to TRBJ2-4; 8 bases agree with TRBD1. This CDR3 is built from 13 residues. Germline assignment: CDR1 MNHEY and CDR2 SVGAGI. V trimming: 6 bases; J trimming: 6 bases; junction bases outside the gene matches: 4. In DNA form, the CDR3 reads TGTGCCAGCAGCAGGGGGCCGGGAAACATTCAGTACTTC. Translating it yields CASSRGPGNIQYF.

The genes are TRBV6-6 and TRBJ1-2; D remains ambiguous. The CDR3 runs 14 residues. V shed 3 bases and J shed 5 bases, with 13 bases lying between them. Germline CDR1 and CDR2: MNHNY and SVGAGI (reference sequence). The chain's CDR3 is CASSYGASPYGYTF. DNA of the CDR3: TGTGCCAGCAGTTATGGTGCCAGTCCTTATGGCTACACCTTC.

CDR3 DNA sequence: TGTGCCAGCAGCCCTCCCCAGGGGTTCGAGCAGTACTTC. Translated: CASSPPQGFEQYF. This chain joins TRBV5-6 and TRBJ2-7, with D maybe TRBD1 (6 bases). Trimming took 4 bases from V and 6 from J, leaving 14 bases between them. The CDR3 totals 13 residues. Germline V lookup: CDR1 SGHDT, CDR2 YYEEEE.

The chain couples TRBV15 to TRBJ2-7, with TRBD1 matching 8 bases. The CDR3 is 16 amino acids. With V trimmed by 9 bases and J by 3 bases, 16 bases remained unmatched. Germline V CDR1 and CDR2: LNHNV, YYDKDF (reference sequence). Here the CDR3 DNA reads TGTGCCACTTCGAGGGAGACCGGGACAGGCCACTACGAGCAGTACTTC. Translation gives CATSRETGTGHYEQYF.

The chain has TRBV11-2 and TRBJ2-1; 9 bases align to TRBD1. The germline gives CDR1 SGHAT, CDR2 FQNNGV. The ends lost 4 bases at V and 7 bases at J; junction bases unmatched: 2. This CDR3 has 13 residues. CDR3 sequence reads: CASSSQGANEQFF. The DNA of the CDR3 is TGTGCCAGCAGCTCACAGGGGGCAAATGAGCAGTTCTTC.

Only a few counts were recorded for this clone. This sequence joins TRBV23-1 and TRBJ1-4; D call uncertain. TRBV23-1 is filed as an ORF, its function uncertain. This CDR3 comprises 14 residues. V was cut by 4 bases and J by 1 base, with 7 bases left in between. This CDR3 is CASSPTGTNEKLFF. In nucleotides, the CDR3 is TGCGCCAGCAGTCCGACGGGAACTAATGAAAAACTGTTTTTT.

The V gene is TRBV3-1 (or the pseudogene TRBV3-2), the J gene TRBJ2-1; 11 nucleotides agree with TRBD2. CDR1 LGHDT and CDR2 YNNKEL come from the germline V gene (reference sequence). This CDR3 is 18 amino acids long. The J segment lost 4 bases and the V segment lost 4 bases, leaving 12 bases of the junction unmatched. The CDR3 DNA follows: TGTGCCAGCAGCCGGGGGACTAGCGGTGCGGGGTGGTACAATGAGCAGTTCTTC. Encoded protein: CASSRGTSGAGWYNEQFF.